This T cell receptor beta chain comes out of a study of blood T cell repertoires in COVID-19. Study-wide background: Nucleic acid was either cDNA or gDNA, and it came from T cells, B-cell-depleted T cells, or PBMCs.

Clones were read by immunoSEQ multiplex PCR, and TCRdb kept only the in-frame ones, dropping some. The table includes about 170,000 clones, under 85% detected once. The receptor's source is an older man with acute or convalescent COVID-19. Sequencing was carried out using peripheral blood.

CDR3 sequence (DNA): TGTGCCACCAGTGCGGCAGGGTCCTATGGCTACACCTTC. Residues: CATSAAGSYGYTF. The chain is built from TRBV24-1 and TRBJ1-2; D is possibly TRBD1 (5 bases). The CDR3 is made up of 13 amino acids. V was trimmed by 5 bases and J by 4 bases, leaving 10 bases between them. Germline V gives CDR1 KGHDR, CDR2 SFDVKD.